The 4 T cell receptor beta chains below were found in one sample sequenced in a study of blood T cell repertoires in COVID-19. Sequencing used immunoSEQ multiplex PCR; TCRdb keeps in-frame clones, though not all of them. Of almost 250,000 clones listed, 75% to 90% are singletons. Material: PBMCs or T cells enriched from blood (not recorded which). Receptors originate from a young woman who had recovered from COVID-19.

The chain is built from TRBV27 and TRBJ2-7; D is perhaps TRBD1 (7 bases). The CDR3 loop spans 15 amino acids. Per the germline V gene, CDR1 is MNHEY and CDR2 is SMNVEV (reference sequence). The V gene lost 2 bases and the J gene lost 4 bases, with 15 bases spanning the gap. The chain's CDR3 is CASSLRAGGFYEQYF. The DNA of the CDR3 is TGTGCCAGCAGTTTACGGGCAGGGGGGTTTTACGAGCAGTACTTC.

V gene TRBV4-2 combines with J gene TRBJ1-1, with unresolved D. Germline lookup yields CDR1 LGHNA and CDR2 YNFKEQ. The CDR3 runs to 15 residues. V was shortened by 1 base and J by 5 bases, with 14 bases between the two germline ends. This CDR3 reads CASSQAPTFSTEAFF. The CDR3 DNA follows: TGTGCCAGCAGCCAAGCTCCGACATTTAGTACTGAAGCTTTCTTT.

The chain employs TRBV11-2 and TRBJ2-3; no clear D gene. CDR1 and CDR2 (germline): SGHAT, FQNNGV. V lost 5 bases to trimming and J lost 2 bases, with 2 bases between them. The CDR3 consists of 11 residues. CDR3 protein: CASSHTDTQYF. CDR3 in DNA: TGTGCCAGCAGCCACACAGATACGCAGTATTTT.

The V call is TRBV4-3, the J call TRBJ2-7, with 8 bases fitting TRBD1. V shed 0 bases and J 0 bases; nucleotides not matched to a gene: 13. CDR3 length equals 19 residues. Germline V lookup: CDR1 LGHNA, CDR2 YSLEER. The CDR3 reads CASSQDATNPTGVSYEQYF. CDR3 nucleotides: TGCGCCAGCAGCCAAGACGCGACAAATCCGACAGGGGTCTCCTACGAGCAGTACTTC.